These 5 T cell receptor beta chains were sequenced from one sample in a study of blood T cell repertoires in COVID-19. Generated by immunoSEQ multiplex PCR, the TCRdb table keeps only in-frame clones and is missing some. Of about 380,000 clones in the sample, around 90% were seen once. Specimen: PBMCs or T cells enriched from blood (not recorded which). These TCRs come from a woman aged 18-30 years who had recovered from COVID-19.

This clone was seen once. V gene TRBV9 combines with J gene TRBJ2-5; 8 bases match TRBD2. This CDR3 spans 18 amino acids. With 0 bases clipped from V and 1 base from J, the junction kept 11 bases outside the gene matches. The germline V gene has CDR1 SGDLS and CDR2 YYNGEE. The CDR3 region has the DNA TGTGCCAGCAGCGTAGCCGGGGGGGGCTGGTCGAGCCAAGAGACCCAGTACTTC. It translates to CASSVAGGGWSSQETQYF.

This chain joins TRBV19 and TRBJ1-5, with 8 nucleotides matching TRBD1. V shed 1 base and J 7 bases; nucleotides not matched to a gene: 9. This CDR3 is 16 amino acids long. Germline V CDR1 and CDR2: LNHDA, SQIVND (reference sequence). The CDR3 protein is CASSIVGRGRLQPQHF. CDR3 DNA: TGTGCCAGTAGTATAGTTGGCAGGGGGCGCCTCCAGCCCCAGCATTTT.

V usage is TRBV4-1 and J usage is TRBJ1-5; D is perhaps TRBD1 (6 bases). Trimming took 2 bases from V and 4 from J, leaving 9 bases between them. CDR3 length: 14 residues. Germline V gives CDR1 MGHRA, CDR2 YSYEKL. Here the CDR3 DNA reads TGCGCCAGCAGCCAACCCGGGACAAATCAGCCCCAGCATTTT. Translated: CASSQPGTNQPQHF.

The rearrangement uses TRBV25-1 and TRBJ1-2, with 7 bases that match TRBD1. The length of the CDR3 is 16 residues. Germline trimming cut 5 bases from V and 0 bases from J; bases unmatched to any gene: 9. Germline V gene sequence: CDR1 MGHDK, CDR2 SYGVNS. The CDR3 here is CASSSPPGTANYGYTF. As DNA, the CDR3 is TGTGCCAGCAGTAGCCCCCCGGGGACAGCTAACTATGGCTACACCTTC.

Only a few counts were recorded for this clone. This chain links TRBV6-5 with TRBJ1-2; D call uncertain. Germline V gene data show CDR1 as MNHEY and CDR2 as SVGAGI. The CDR3 runs to 13 residues. V shed 6 bases and J shed 2 bases, with 10 bases lying between them. The CDR3 protein is CASRVGFNYGYTF. For the CDR3, the DNA is TGTGCCAGCAGGGTGGGCTTCAACTATGGCTACACCTTC.